The 15 T cell receptor beta chains in this list originate from one sample, sequenced in a study of cytomegalovirus exposure and HLA in healthy donors. PCR was performed using 60 Vbeta and 13 Jbeta primers. Profiling relied on immunoSEQ multiplex PCR, and the TCRdb table lists in-frame clones only, not all of them. The data show around 200,000 clones, approximately 90% seen once. Sequencing was done on a sample of PBMCs. The receptors stem from a woman aged 18-29 years in good health and CMV-seronegative.

V gene TRBV19 combines with J gene TRBJ2-7; 7 positions agree with TRBD1. The ends lost 6 bases at V and 0 bases at J; junction bases unmatched: 2. The CDR3 sequence is 13 residues long. Germline CDR1 LNHDA, CDR2 SQIVND (reference sequence). The CDR3 spells CASRDRFSYEQYF. The CDR3 DNA sequence: TGTGCCAGTAGGGACAGGTTCTCCTACGAGCAGTACTTC.

This clone is a singleton in its sample. J is TRBJ2-5 and V is TRBV11-2; a possible D gene is TRBD2 (6 bases). The J call is uncertain, as TRBJ2-7 better fits the DNA end. There are 15 residues in the CDR3. Germline-derived CDR1 and CDR2 are SGHAT and FQNNGV. The CDR3 reads CASSSPGTLTYEQYF. As DNA, the CDR3 is TGTGCCAGCAGTTCCCCCGGGACTCTGACCTACGAGCAGTACTTC.

The genes are TRBV10-1 and TRBJ2-1, with 7 bases identical to TRBD1. V was clipped by 1 base and J by 2 bases; unmatched bases: 5. CDR1 and CDR2 (germline): WNHNN, SYGVQD (reference sequence). The CDR3 length is 16 residues. Written as DNA, the CDR3 is TGCGCCAGCAGTGAGTTCGCAGGGGGTACCTACAATGAGCAGTTCTTC. It is translated as CASSEFAGGTYNEQFF.

The V gene is TRBV4-1, the J gene TRBJ1-2; D call uncertain. CDR1 and CDR2 from the germline V gene are MGHRA and YSYEKL. The ends were cut back, 1 base at V and 7 bases at J, with 7 bases in the middle. The CDR3 has 12 amino acids. CDR3 amino acids: CASSQAGSGYTF. The CDR3 region has the DNA TGCGCCAGCAGCCAAGCTGGGAGTGGCTACACCTTC.

The chain joins TRBV4-2 to TRBJ1-1; perhaps TRBD1 as D (5 bases). There are 14 residues in the CDR3. The V and J ends lost 1 base and 9 bases respectively, with 15 bases between them. CDR1 is LGHNA and CDR2 is YNFKEQ in the germline V gene. In DNA, the CDR3 is TGTGCCAGCAGCCAAGTGGGGGGGACGGTTCAAGCTTTCTTT. Its translation is CASSQVGGTVQAFF.

V and J are TRBV2 and TRBJ2-4; D ambiguous. The V and J ends lost 1 base and 6 bases respectively, with 10 bases between them. CDR1 SNHLY and CDR2 FYNNEI come from the germline V gene. This CDR3 region has 14 residues. The CDR3 DNA is TGTGCCAGCAGTGAAGTGCTTAAGAGAAACATTCAGTACTTC. Protein sequence: CASSEVLKRNIQYF.

The V gene is TRBV21-1, the J gene TRBJ2-2; the table's D call of TRBD2 was not tested on the DNA. TRBV21-1 is assigned pseudogene status. This CDR3 region has 17 residues. The CDR3 DNA follows: TGTGCCAGCAGCAAGGAGCGGGAGGGCGAGGGCACCGGGGAGCTGTTTTTT. Its translation is CASSKEREGEGTGELFF.

V is TRBV5-1 and J is TRBJ1-1; D perhaps matches TRBD1 (6 bases). Trimming removed 0 bases from V and 3 bases from J, with 15 bases in between. The germline V gene encodes CDR1 SGHRS and CDR2 YFSETQ. This CDR3 is built from 16 residues. The CDR3 DNA follows: TGCGCCAGCAGCTTGGTAGGCAGGGGTATGGACACTGAAGCTTTCTTT. It encodes CASSLVGRGMDTEAFF.

The V gene is TRBV5-1, the J gene TRBJ1-1; D remains ambiguous. With 0 bases removed from V and 1 base from J, the gap between germline ends came to 13 bases. There are 16 residues in the CDR3. Germline V gives CDR1 SGHRS, CDR2 YFSETQ. The CDR3 here is CASSLGYWQKNTEAFF. The CDR3 coding sequence is TGCGCCAGCAGCTTGGGGTATTGGCAGAAGAACACTGAAGCTTTCTTT. Drawing the rest from reference TRBV5-1 and TRBJ1-1, the complete variable domain is KAGVTQTPRYLIKTRGQQVTLSCSPISGHRSVSWYQQTPGQGLQFLFEYFSETQRNKGNFPGRFSGRQFSNSRSEMNVSTLELGDSALYLCASSLGYWQKNTEAFFGQGTRLTVV.

This chain connects TRBV5-6 to TRBJ2-7, with 8 bases identical to TRBD1. The CDR3 has 14 residues. Trimming at V came to 1 base and at J to 2 bases, leaving 2 bases not matched to a gene. Per the germline V gene, CDR1 is SGHDT and CDR2 is YYEEEE. CDR3 amino acids: CASSLNRGAYEQYF. The CDR3, as DNA: TGTGCCAGCAGCTTGAACAGGGGGGCCTACGAGCAGTACTTC.

CDR3 nucleotides: TGCGCCAGCAGCCAAGGTGTAGGAGGGCTTAATGAAAAACTGTTTTTT. Its protein product is CASSQGVGGLNEKLFF. This chain joins TRBV4-1 and TRBJ1-4; the D is unclear. Trimming cost V 1 base and J 4 bases, with 13 bases left between them. This CDR3 region has 16 residues. CDR1 and CDR2 (germline): MGHRA, YSYEKL.

V is TRBV7-9 and J is TRBJ2-3; 8 positions match TRBD2. Germline CDR1 and CDR2: SEHNR and FQNEAQ (reference sequence). The CDR3 loop spans 15 amino acids. The junction had 3 bases not matched to a gene; V was cut back by 1 base and J by 3 bases. The CDR3 nucleotides are TGTGCCAGCAGCTTAGAAGCGGGGGCTACAGATACGCAGTATTTT. Its protein product is CASSLEAGATDTQYF.

The V and J genes are TRBV7-2 and TRBJ1-1; 8 positions agree with TRBD1. Losses at the gene ends were 1 base for V and 5 bases for J; bases not matched to a gene: 9. CDR3 size: 16 residues. Germline V CDR1 and CDR2: SGHTA, FQGNSA. Here the CDR3 reads CASSLVPGQGRTEAFF. CDR3 DNA: TGTGCCAGCAGCTTAGTCCCCGGACAGGGCAGGACTGAAGCTTTCTTT. Full variable domain (missing parts from reference TRBV7-2 and TRBJ1-1): GAGVSQSPSNKVTEKGKDVELRCDPISGHTALYWYRQSLGQGLEFLIYFQGNSAPDKSGLPSDRFSAERTGGSVSTLTIQRTQQEDSAVYLCASSLVPGQGRTEAFFGQGTRLTVV.

The V and J genes are TRBV25-1 and TRBJ2-1; 9 bases are a match to TRBD1. Unmatched junction bases numbered 12, after V lost 6 bases and J lost 6 bases. Germline loops: CDR1 MGHDK, CDR2 SYGVNS. The CDR3 sequence is 16 residues long. The CDR3 region is CASRVPLGTGLNEQFF. Written as DNA, the CDR3 is TGTGCCAGCAGGGTACCCCTCGGGACAGGGCTCAATGAGCAGTTCTTC.

The chain has TRBV2 and TRBJ1-2; D remains unclear. With 7 bases removed from V and 8 bases from J, the gap between germline ends came to 11 bases. Germline V gene sequence: CDR1 SNHLY, CDR2 FYNNEI. This CDR3 is built from 11 residues. For the CDR3, the DNA is TGTGCCAGCAATTTGAGGGTCGGCTACACCTTC. Translation gives CASNLRVGYTF. The full variable domain, in which reference TRBV2 and TRBJ1-2 provide the parts outside the CDR3, is EPEVTQTPSHQVTQMGQEVILRCVPISNHLYFYWYRQILGQKVEFLVSFYNNEISEKSEIFDDQFSVERPDGSNFTLKIRSTKLEDSAMYFCASNLRVGYTFGSGTRLTVV.